The 32 T cell receptor beta chains in this list originate from one sample, sequenced in a study of blood T cell repertoires in COVID-19. Produced via immunoSEQ multiplex PCR; TCRdb's table is partial and in-frame only. This sample has about 35,000 clones; approximately 85% occur once, and the top ten carry more than 40%. Specimen: peripheral blood. These receptor sequences come from a man between 60 and 70 years old with active or convalescent COVID-19.

The rearrangement uses TRBV25-1 and TRBJ1-1; D unclear. Germline V CDR1 and CDR2: MGHDK, SYGVNS. V lost 4 bases and J 0 bases, leaving 12 bases between the germline ends. This CDR3 is built from 15 residues. As DNA, the CDR3 is TGTGCCAGCAGTGTCTCTGGGAGACTGAACACTGAAGCTTTCTTT. Translation gives CASSVSGRLNTEAFF.

The chain uses TRBV11-2 and TRBJ2-1, with D perhaps TRBD2 (7 bases). The CDR3 contains 18 residues. Germline CDR1 is SGHAT and CDR2 is FQNNGV. Trimming took off 1 base at V and 5 bases at J, with 21 bases between the two ends. The CDR3 sequence: CASSLVRGGGVLDNEQFF. In nucleotides, the CDR3 is TGTGCCAGCAGCTTAGTGCGCGGGGGCGGGGTACTCGACAATGAGCAGTTCTTC.

The chain links TRBV7-9 to TRBJ2-7, with a weak D call TRBD1 (6 bases). V was trimmed by 4 bases and J by 6 bases, leaving 13 bases between them. The CDR3 loop spans 13 amino acids. Looked up from germline, CDR1 is SEHNR and CDR2 is FQNEAQ (reference sequence). The DNA of the CDR3 is TGTGCCAGCAGCTCCACAGGGAACGGCGAGCAGTACGTC. Translated, it gives CASSSTGNGEQYV.

Only a few counts were recorded for this clone. The chain carries TRBV11-3 and TRBJ1-4, with 7 bases aligning to TRBD1. Trimming took 8 bases from V and 5 from J; bases not matched to a gene: 5. Germline CDR1 is SGHNT and CDR2 is YENEEA. The CDR3 has 13 amino acids. CDR3 DNA: TGTGCCAGCGCGGCAGGGGGGAATGAAAAACTGTTTTTT. Its protein is CASAAGGNEKLFF.

The rearrangement joins TRBV5-1 to TRBJ2-5; 7 nucleotides agree with TRBD2. J was trimmed by 4 bases and V by 4 bases; bases with no gene match: 7. This CDR3 is 14 amino acids long. The germline gives CDR1 SGHRS, CDR2 YFSETQ. CDR3 nucleotides: TGCGCCAGCAGCCTGTGGGACTACAGAGAGACCCAGTACTTC. Translation gives CASSLWDYRETQYF.

The chain employs TRBV21-1 and TRBJ2-1; the D call of TRBD2 is as the table states it, not checked on the DNA. TRBV21-1 is deemed a pseudogene. The CDR3 length is 16 residues. CDR3 coding DNA: TGTGCCAGCAGCAGGGAGGGTCCCGGGACTCACAATGAGCAGTTCTTC. Amino acids: CASSREGPGTHNEQFF.

The chain recombines TRBV5-6 with TRBJ2-7; 12 nucleotides align to TRBD2. The CDR3 sequence is 17 residues long. Germline-derived CDR1 and CDR2 are SGHDT and YYEEEE. V lost 4 bases, J lost 0 bases, and 8 bases stayed unmatched. CDR3 bases: TGTGCCAGCAGCCTGCGGACTAGCGGGACTAACTCCTACGAGCAGTACGTC. This gives the protein CASSLRTSGTNSYEQYV.

This chain connects TRBV28 to TRBJ1-3; no clear D gene. The CDR3 has 13 residues. V was clipped by 5 bases and J by 5 bases, with 10 bases between them. Germline assignment: CDR1 MDHEN and CDR2 SYDVKM. The CDR3 sequence: CASSRNYRNTIYF. DNA of the CDR3: TGTGCCAGCAGTCGAAACTACAGAAACACCATATATTTT.

The rearrangement links TRBV9 to TRBJ1-2; maybe TRBD1 (5 bases). This CDR3 is built from 16 residues. The germline CDR1 and CDR2 sequences are SGDLS and YYNGEE. V dropped 0 bases and J dropped 1 base, with 13 bases sitting between them. This chain's CDR3 is CASSVGHEGVNYGYTF. CDR3 in DNA: TGTGCCAGCAGCGTAGGGCACGAAGGGGTTAACTATGGCTACACCTTC.

The gene calls are TRBV28 and TRBJ2-1; 8 nucleotides line up with TRBD1. The CDR3 runs 16 residues. J lost 4 bases, V lost 4 bases, and 9 bases had no gene match. The germline gives CDR1 MDHEN, CDR2 SYDVKM. The CDR3 protein is CASSSLDRVGYNEQFF. The CDR3 DNA sequence: TGTGCCAGCAGTTCCCTGGACAGGGTGGGATACAATGAGCAGTTCTTC.

This sequence joins TRBV6-5 and TRBJ1-2; a possible D gene is TRBD1 (5 bases). CDR1 is MNHEY and CDR2 is SVGAGI in the germline V gene. The CDR3 is 16 residues long. The V end was cut by 4 bases, the J end by 4 bases, with 19 bases between. CDR3: CASSSLDGGARYGYTF. The CDR3 nucleotides are TGTGCCAGCAGTTCCCTCGACGGGGGAGCGCGCTATGGCTACACCTTC.

V usage is TRBV5-5 and J usage is TRBJ2-7; 7 nucleotides match TRBD2. CDR3 length: 13 residues. Trimming cost V 1 base and J 4 bases; bases outside gene matches: 2. From germline, CDR1 is SGHKS and CDR2 YYEKEE (reference sequence). This CDR3 reads CASSLRGDYEQYV. The CDR3 DNA sequence: TGTGCCAGCAGCTTGCGGGGGGATTACGAGCAGTACGTC.

This clone was counted a single time. DNA for the CDR3: TGTGCCAGCAGAAGACTAGCGGCTTACAATGAGCAGTTCTTC. It specifies CASRRLAAYNEQFF. The rearrangement uses TRBV27 and TRBJ2-1; 9 bases fit TRBD2. Looked up from germline, CDR1 is MNHEY and CDR2 is SMNVEV (reference sequence). V gave up 6 bases and J gave up 4 bases; unmatched junction bases: 4. The CDR3 spans 14 residues.

The chain combines TRBV18 with TRBJ1-2; maybe TRBD1 (6 bases). CDR1 KGHSH and CDR2 LQKENI come from the germline V gene. The CDR3 contains 15 residues. Trimming removed 3 bases at V and 2 bases at J, with 13 bases between. Here the CDR3 DNA reads TGTGCCAGCTCACCCAAGACAGGTTTAAACTATGGCTACACCTTC. Translating gives CASSPKTGLNYGYTF.

This clone has more than one count but fewer than ten. This chain joins TRBV5-4 and TRBJ2-6, with a possible D match to TRBD1 (5 bases). V dropped 4 bases and J dropped 1 base, with 12 bases sitting between them. The CDR3 length is 16 residues. Germline V gene lookup returns CDR1 SGHNT and CDR2 YYREEE (reference sequence). The CDR3 DNA is TGTGCCAGCAGCCCTTTGACAGTTTCTGGGGCCAACGTCCTGACTTTC. Its protein is CASSPLTVSGANVLTF.

This clone has a single count. This chain links TRBV30 with TRBJ1-1; D is unresolved. V lost 2 bases and J lost 1, with 11 bases in between. Germline V CDR1 and CDR2: GTSNPN, SVGIG (reference sequence). The CDR3 sequence is 14 residues long. Written as DNA, the CDR3 is TGTGCCTGGAGTTTGGGGAGGACGAACACTGAAGCTTTCTTT. This codes for CAWSLGRTNTEAFF.

This clone appeared a few times. This rearrangement joins TRBV9 to TRBJ2-1, with D perhaps matching TRBD2 (5 bases). Germline CDR1 reads SGDLS; CDR2 reads YYNGEE. The CDR3 runs 15 residues. Trimming cost V 0 bases and J 0 bases, with 7 bases left between them. DNA of the CDR3: TGTGCCAGCAGCGTAGAGGACTCCTCCTACAATGAGCAGTTCTTC. It specifies CASSVEDSSYNEQFF.

The rearrangement uses TRBV27 and TRBJ2-5; TRBD1 matches 10 bases. The CDR3 is 15 residues long. V lost 5 bases to trimming and J lost 5 bases; unmatched junction nucleotides: 8. Germline loops: CDR1 MNHEY, CDR2 SMNVEV (reference sequence). Written as DNA, the CDR3 is TGTGCCAGCAGTACCCGACAGGGGGCCCTGGAGACCCAGTACTTC. It encodes CASSTRQGALETQYF.

This clone was observed a handful of times. V usage is TRBV7-2 and J usage is TRBJ1-2; TRBD1 might be the D (6 bases). This CDR3 has 14 residues. The V end lost 1 base, the J end lost 2 bases, and 8 bases lay between the germline ends. Germline-derived CDR1 and CDR2 are SGHTA and FQGNSA. Written as DNA, the CDR3 is TGTGCCAGCAGCTTAGGGGACATAAACTATGGCTACACCTTC. This encodes CASSLGDINYGYTF.

This chain uses TRBV5-4 with TRBJ1-2, with 7 bases identical to TRBD1. Germline V lookup: CDR1 SGHNT, CDR2 YYREEE (reference sequence). Germline trimming cut 5 bases from V and 5 bases from J; bases unmatched to any gene: 9. The CDR3 runs to 14 residues. The CDR3 DNA is TGTGCCAGCAGTTCCGGGACACAGGGGTATGGCTACACCTTC. Protein product: CASSSGTQGYGYTF.

This clone has a handful of counts. The rearrangement joins TRBV6-5 to TRBJ1-1; D is undetermined. The V end was cut by 3 bases, the J end by 3 bases, with 8 bases between. CDR3 length: 13 residues. Germline V gene sequence: CDR1 MNHEY, CDR2 SVGAGI. This CDR3 is CASSYRGYTEAFF. CDR3 in DNA: TGTGCCAGCAGTTATCGGGGATACACTGAAGCTTTCTTT.

In the case of this clone: This specimen includes other DNA sequences encoding the same CDR3. The chain links TRBV2 to TRBJ1-5; no firm D call. V gave up 1 base and J gave up 3 bases, with 4 bases separating them. Germline V gene sequence: CDR1 SNHLY, CDR2 FYNNEI. The CDR3 has 13 amino acids. The CDR3 loop reads CASSEDLNQPQHF. In DNA, the CDR3 is TGTGCCAGCAGTGAAGATCTCAATCAGCCCCAGCATTTT.

The J gene is TRBJ2-1, the V gene TRBV7-5; TRBD1, the table's D call, was not compared with the DNA. TRBV7-5 is an annotated pseudogene. CDR3 length equals 21 residues. The CDR3 loop reads CVRSLDRVLDSWAVAYNEQFF. CDR3 nucleotide sequence: TGTGTCAGAAGCTTAGATAGAGTTTTGGACAGCTGGGCGGTAGCCTACAATGAGCAGTTCTTC.

This chain uses TRBV9 with TRBJ2-1, with 8 bases matching TRBD1. CDR1 and CDR2 (germline): SGDLS, YYNGEE. V dropped 4 bases and J dropped 6; count of bases not matched to a gene: 9. CDR3 length equals 15 residues. The CDR3 nucleotides are TGTGCCAGCAGCCGAGGACAGGGTCAGGTCAATGAGCAGTTCTTC. This translates into CASSRGQGQVNEQFF.

The gene calls are TRBV5-1 and TRBJ1-1; D gene uncertain. V was shortened by 0 bases and J by 6 bases, with 12 bases between the two germline ends. The germline V gene encodes CDR1 SGHRS and CDR2 YFSETQ. The CDR3 extends over 14 amino acids. The chain's CDR3 is CASSLGLEAAEAFF. Written as DNA, the CDR3 is TGCGCCAGCAGCTTGGGTTTAGAGGCCGCTGAAGCTTTCTTT. The entire variable domain, with the rest obtained from reference TRBV5-1 and TRBJ1-1, is as follows: KAGVTQTPRYLIKTRGQQVTLSCSPISGHRSVSWYQQTPGQGLQFLFEYFSETQRNKGNFPGRFSGRQFSNSRSEMNVSTLELGDSALYLCASSLGLEAAEAFFGQGTRLTVV.

This sequence joins TRBV5-4 and TRBJ2-1; 10 positions match TRBD1. Germline lookup yields CDR1 SGHNT and CDR2 YYREEE (reference sequence). This CDR3 has 15 amino acids. Trimming removed 3 bases from V and 6 bases from J; junction bases left unmatched: 6. Here the CDR3 DNA reads TGTGCCAGCAGCTCCGGACAGGGGGGTATCAATGAGCAGTTCTTC. Translated: CASSSGQGGINEQFF.

The gene calls are TRBV4-1 and TRBJ1-1, with D perhaps matching TRBD1 (5 bases). The germline V gene encodes CDR1 MGHRA and CDR2 YSYEKL. Trimming stripped 6 bases from V and 1 base from J, with 12 bases between. This CDR3 is 14 amino acids long. CDR3 bases: TGCGCCAGCAGACGTAATACAGGGAACACTGAAGCTTTCTTT. It codes for CASRRNTGNTEAFF.

In this sample, this clone turned up a few times. V is TRBV27 and J is TRBJ1-1; no firm D call. The germline V gene has CDR1 MNHEY and CDR2 SMNVEV (reference sequence). Trimming left V 5 bases short and J 6 bases short, with 16 bases between. The CDR3 runs 14 residues. The CDR3 bases are TGTGCCAGCAGTCCGCGGTTGATCGACGCTGAAGCTTTCTTT. Protein sequence: CASSPRLIDAEAFF.

The rearrangement uses TRBV6-6 and TRBJ1-2, with 8 bases aligning to TRBD1. There are 13 residues in the CDR3. Losses at the gene ends were 5 bases for V and 4 bases for J; bases not matched to a gene: 3. Per germline, CDR1 MNHNY and CDR2 SVGAGI (reference sequence). This CDR3 reads CASSGQGSYGYTF. The CDR3 coding sequence is TGTGCCAGCAGTGGACAGGGATCCTATGGCTACACCTTC.

Only one count was recorded for this clone. In DNA form, the CDR3 reads TGTGCCAGCAGCTCCATTTTGGGGGGCTATGGCTACACCTTC. Protein sequence: CASSSILGGYGYTF. This rearrangement joins TRBV28 to TRBJ1-2; maybe TRBD1 (5 bases). V gave up 6 bases and J gave up 4 bases, with 15 bases separating them. Germline V gene data show CDR1 as MDHEN and CDR2 as SYDVKM. This CDR3 is built from 14 residues.

This chain joins TRBV28 and TRBJ1-4; no clear D gene. Germline V CDR1 and CDR2: MDHEN, SYDVKM. This CDR3 has 14 residues. V was trimmed by 5 bases and J by 4 bases, leaving 11 bases between them. The CDR3 is CASSREPLNEKLFF. The DNA of the CDR3 is TGTGCCAGCAGTCGGGAGCCGCTTAATGAAAAACTGTTTTTT.

The V call is TRBV29-1, the J call TRBJ2-2, with D tentatively TRBD2 (5 bases). V lost 3 bases and J 7 bases, leaving 9 bases between the germline ends. This CDR3 is built from 12 residues. Germline lookup yields CDR1 SQVTM and CDR2 ANQGSEA. CDR3 loop: CSVEEAFGELFF. The CDR3 coding sequence is TGCAGCGTTGAGGAGGCTTTCGGGGAGCTGTTTTTT.